This T cell receptor (beta chain) was recovered during a study of identical twins. This clonotype was seen a handful of times. The target antigen is unknown. A template switching step contributed a universal primer site, while unique molecular identifiers were present in the cDNA. Via MiXCR, TCRdb re-called the 5' RACE reads, giving one row per CDR3 protein. Here the sample spans about 890,000 distinct CDR3 sequences, more than 9% being singletons. Study-level results: A lower insertion count was a feature of abundant cord blood beta clonotypes, with no such feature in memory repertoires.

These data also featured in a second study, about yellow fever vaccine responses in identical twins. This second study says: Reportedly, the response of twins' T cells to the vaccine seemed partly convergent, partly personalized.

The receptor was isolated from a woman aged 18-29 years in good health. The specimen was PBMCs.

The CDR3 sequence: CASSADRAVWGNTIYF. The DNA for the CDR3 is TGTGCCAGCAGTGCCGACAGGGCAGTATGGGGAAACACCATATATTTT. The V and J genes are TRBV6-1 and TRBJ1-3; TRBD1 agrees at 7 bases. V was clipped by 4 bases and J by 4 bases; unmatched bases: 10. Germline V gene lookup returns CDR1 MNHNS and CDR2 SASEGT. The CDR3 totals 16 residues.